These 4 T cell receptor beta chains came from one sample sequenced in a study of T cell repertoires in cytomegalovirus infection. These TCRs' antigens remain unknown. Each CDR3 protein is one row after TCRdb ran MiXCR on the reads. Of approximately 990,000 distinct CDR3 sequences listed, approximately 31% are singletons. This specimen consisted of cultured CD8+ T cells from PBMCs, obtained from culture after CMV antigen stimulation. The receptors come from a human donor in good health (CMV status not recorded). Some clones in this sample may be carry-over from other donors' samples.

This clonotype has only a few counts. The chain's CDR3 is CASSLVGQGHVKADTQYF. The CDR3 region has the DNA TGTGCCAGCAGCTTAGTCGGGCAGGGCCACGTAAAGGCAGATACGCAGTATTTT. The rearrangement joins TRBV11-2 to TRBJ2-3; a possible D gene is TRBD1 (5 bases). The germline gives CDR1 SGHAT, CDR2 FQNNGV. The length of the CDR3 is 18 residues. The V end lost 1 base, the J end lost 4 bases, and 21 bases lay between the germline ends. The complete variable domain, with remaining parts taken from reference TRBV11-2 and TRBJ2-3, reads EAGVAQSPRYKIIEKRQSVAFWCNPISGHATLYWYQQILGQGPKLLIQFQNNGVVDDSQLPKDRFSAERLKGVDSTLKIQPAKLEDSAVYLCASSLVGQGHVKADTQYFGPGTRLTVL.

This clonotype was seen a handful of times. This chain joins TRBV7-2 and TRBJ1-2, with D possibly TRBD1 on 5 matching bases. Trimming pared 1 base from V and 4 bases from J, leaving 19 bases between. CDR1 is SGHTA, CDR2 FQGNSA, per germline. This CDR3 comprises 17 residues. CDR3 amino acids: CASSLGDKAWGVYGYTF. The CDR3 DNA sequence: TGTGCCAGCAGCTTAGGAGACAAGGCTTGGGGGGTCTATGGCTACACCTTC.

The CDR3 is CASSTPRDLRTEAFF. DNA for the CDR3: TGTGCCAGTAGTACCCCCAGGGATTTAAGGACTGAAGCTTTCTTT. The genes are TRBV19 and TRBJ1-1, with a tentative D call TRBD1 (5 bases). CDR3 length equals 15 residues. Trimming left V 4 bases short and J 5 bases short, with 17 bases between. The germline CDR1 and CDR2 sequences are LNHDA and SQIVND (reference sequence).

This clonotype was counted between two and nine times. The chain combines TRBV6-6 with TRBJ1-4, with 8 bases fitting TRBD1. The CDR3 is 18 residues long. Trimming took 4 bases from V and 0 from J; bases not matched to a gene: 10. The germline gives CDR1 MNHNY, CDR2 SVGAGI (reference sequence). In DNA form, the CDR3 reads TGTGCCAGCAGTTTTTTGGTCGGACAGGGCTCAACTAATGAAAAACTGTTTTTT. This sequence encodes CASSFLVGQGSTNEKLFF.